The source of this TCR beta chain is a study of monozygotic twins with inflammatory bowel disease. Whole-study findings and limits: Lower sharing of clonotypes with other individuals was seen in IBD patients than in healthy twins. This was most marked in patients showing signs of disease activity.

The team made cDNA by running eight separate reactions for each sample. TCRalpha and TCRbeta cDNA underwent two nested PCRs of about 17 and 10 cycles. TCRdb reprocessed the 5' RACE reads and keeps a single row for each CDR3 protein, giving no DNA. The sample totals some 440,000 distinct CDR3 sequences. Remarks on this clonotype: Its antigen is as yet unknown.

Germline V lookup: CDR1 SEHNR, CDR2 FQNEAQ (reference sequence). The CDR3 loop spans 15 amino acids. Source material: blood. The TCR originated in a human donor with ulcerative colitis or Crohn's disease, or a healthy co-twin of an affected twin (not recorded which). The gene calls are TRBV7-9 and TRBJ2-4; the D call of TRBD1 rests on TCRdb alone, since no DNA is present to check it. CDR3 in amino acids: CASSHRDGAKNIQYF.